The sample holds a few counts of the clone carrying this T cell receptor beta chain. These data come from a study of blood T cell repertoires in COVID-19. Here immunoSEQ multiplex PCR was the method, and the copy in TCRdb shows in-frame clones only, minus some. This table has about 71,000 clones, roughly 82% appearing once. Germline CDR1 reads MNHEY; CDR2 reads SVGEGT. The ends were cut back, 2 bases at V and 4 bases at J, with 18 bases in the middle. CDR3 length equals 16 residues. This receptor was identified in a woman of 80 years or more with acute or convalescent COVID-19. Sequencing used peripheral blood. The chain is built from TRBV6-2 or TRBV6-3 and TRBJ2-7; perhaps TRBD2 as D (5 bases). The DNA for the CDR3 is TGTGCCAGCAGTTACAGGTCGCCGGGGTCCCAATACGAGCAGTACTTC. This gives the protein CASSYRSPGSQYEQYF.